These 20 T cell receptor beta chains were all obtained from the same sample, sequenced in a study of blood T cell repertoires in COVID-19 (dated by TCRdb to between 2020 and 2021). Library preparation employed the immunoSEQ multiplex PCR assay. As stored in TCRdb, this immuneACCESS dataset retains in-frame rearrangements with V and J assigned. A fraction of the clones does not appear; measured against another copy, unresolved V genes explain less than half of the discrepancy, and the remainder lacks a known reason. The sample yields about 160,000 clones; approximately 80% were counted once. Jointly, the top ten make up 13% of the sample. The sequenced sample consisted of peripheral blood. The receptor source for this set is a man between 70 and 80 years old who had recovered from COVID-19.

The chain employs TRBV6-2 or TRBV6-3 and TRBJ1-2; D ambiguous. CDR3 length: 17 amino acids. The V end lost 2 bases, the J end lost 3 bases, and 19 bases lay between the germline ends. Germline V lookup: CDR1 MNHEY, CDR2 SVGEGT. CDR3 sequence reads: CASSYPTHGVIDYGYTF. In DNA form, the CDR3 reads TGTGCCAGCAGTTACCCGACCCACGGGGTAATCGACTATGGCTACACCTTC.

The V gene is TRBV7-2, the J gene TRBJ2-1, with a possible D match to TRBD2 (7 bases). V lost 5 bases, J lost 6 bases, and 17 bases lay in between. From germline, CDR1 is SGHTA and CDR2 FQGNSA. The CDR3 consists of 15 residues. This CDR3 is CASSARGPSGNEQFF. CDR3 nucleotides: TGTGCCAGCAGCGCCCGGGGGCCTAGCGGCAATGAGCAGTTCTTC. Complete variable domain (other parts from reference TRBV7-2 and TRBJ2-1): GAGVSQSPSNKVTEKGKDVELRCDPISGHTALYWYRQSLGQGLEFLIYFQGNSAPDKSGLPSDRFSAERTGGSVSTLTIQRTQQEDSAVYLCASSARGPSGNEQFFGPGTRLTVL.

The chain is built from TRBV20-1 and TRBJ1-1; D is uncertain. With 6 bases removed from V and 7 bases from J, the gap between germline ends came to 12 bases. The CDR3 runs 11 residues. Germline assignment: CDR1 DFQATT and CDR2 SNEGSKA (reference sequence). CDR3 DNA sequence: TGCAGTGCCCACGGGTACGGTGAAGCTTTCTTT. Translation: CSAHGYGEAFF.

V gene TRBV5-1 combines with J gene TRBJ1-2, with D uncertain. The V gene's germline CDR1 is SGHRS and CDR2 YFSETQ. Trimming cost V 0 bases and J 2 bases, with 8 bases left between them. The CDR3 loop spans 14 amino acids. The CDR3 coding sequence is TGCGCCAGCAGCTTGGCCGTAGAGAACTATGGCTACACCTTC. It specifies CASSLAVENYGYTF.

This chain links TRBV5-8 with TRBJ2-3, with TRBD2 identical over 9 bases. Germline V gene data show CDR1 as SGHTS and CDR2 as YDEGEE. The length of the CDR3 is 14 residues. The J segment lost 2 bases and the V segment lost 6 bases, leaving 4 bases of the junction unmatched. The CDR3 is CASMAGGPTDTQYF. The CDR3 DNA sequence: TGTGCCAGCATGGCGGGAGGGCCCACAGATACGCAGTATTTT.

This chain connects TRBV9 to TRBJ1-3; perhaps TRBD1 as D (5 bases). CDR3 length equals 16 residues. V lost 3 bases, J lost 0 bases, and 13 bases lay in between. Germline CDR1 SGDLS, CDR2 YYNGEE. CDR3: CASSEGYSTSGNTIYF. CDR3 coding DNA: TGTGCCAGCAGCGAGGGGTACAGTACCTCTGGAAACACCATATATTTT.

This chain joins TRBV30 and TRBJ2-2, with TRBD1 identical over 9 bases. Trimming at V came to 3 bases and at J to 4 bases, leaving 6 bases not matched to a gene. This CDR3 comprises 15 residues. Germline CDR1 and CDR2: GTSNPN and SVGIG (reference sequence). DNA of the CDR3: TGTGCCTGGAGGCACAGGGGGCTCGGCACCGGGGAGCTGTTTTTT. Translating it yields CAWRHRGLGTGELFF.

The chain carries TRBV18 and TRBJ2-1; D remains ambiguous. Deletions cut 5 bases from V and 10 bases from J, with 12 bases between. CDR1 is KGHSH, CDR2 LQKENI, per germline. The CDR3 has 12 residues. The CDR3 here is CASSTTRQEQFF. CDR3 in DNA: TGTGCCAGCTCAACCACGAGGCAGGAGCAGTTCTTC.

This chain connects TRBV28 to TRBJ1-2; 10 bases are shared with TRBD1. This CDR3 comprises 14 residues. V was clipped by 4 bases and J by 5 bases; unmatched bases: 4. The germline gives CDR1 MDHEN, CDR2 SYDVKM. As DNA, the CDR3 is TGTGCCAGCAGTTCTGGGACAGGGGATTATGGCTACACCTTC. Translated: CASSSGTGDYGYTF.

Here the CDR3 DNA reads TGTGCCAGCAGCCCACGCGAGGCCTACGAGCAGTACTTC. It codes for CASSPREAYEQYF. The chain carries TRBV7-8 and TRBJ2-7; the D is unclear. Germline CDR1 and CDR2: SGHVS and FQNEAQ. The CDR3 is 13 residues long. The V gene lost 5 bases and the J gene lost 2 bases, with 10 bases spanning the gap.

This chain connects TRBV24-1 to TRBJ2-7; D gene ambiguous. CDR1 is KGHDR and CDR2 is SFDVKD in the germline V gene. The CDR3 runs to 14 residues. The V end was cut by 4 bases, the J end by 3 bases, with 12 bases between. The DNA for the CDR3 is TGTGCCACCAGTGACCCACTCCATGTCTACGAGCAGTACTTC. As protein: CATSDPLHVYEQYF.

The chain employs TRBV5-1 and TRBJ2-1; D gene uncertain. Germline V gene data show CDR1 as SGHRS and CDR2 as YFSETQ. The CDR3 length is 15 residues. Trimming removed 4 bases from V and 0 bases from J, with 11 bases in between. The CDR3, as DNA: TGCGCCAGCAGCCCAACTACAAGCTCCTACAATGAGCAGTTCTTC. Amino acids: CASSPTTSSYNEQFF.

This clone has just a few counts. The chain recombines TRBV6-4 with TRBJ2-3; tentatively, D is TRBD2 (5 bases). CDR1 and CDR2 (germline): MRHNA, SNTAGT. With 4 bases removed from V and 0 bases from J, the gap between germline ends came to 8 bases. This CDR3 contains 14 residues. CDR3 sequence (DNA): TGTGCCAGCAGTGGAGGCGGGAGCACAGATACGCAGTATTTT. Protein: CASSGGGSTDTQYF.

This clone was detected once. The chain carries TRBV25-1 and TRBJ2-5; D might be TRBD2 (6 bases). The CDR3 has 15 residues. CDR1 MGHDK and CDR2 SYGVNS come from the germline V gene. The ends were cut back, 3 bases at V and 0 bases at J, with 11 bases in the middle. Written as DNA, the CDR3 is TGTGCCAGCAGTGACCGGGACTGGTACCAAGAGACCCAGTACTTC. This sequence encodes CASSDRDWYQETQYF.

The gene calls are TRBV6-6 and TRBJ1-2, with TRBD1 as a possible D gene (5 bases). The V gene's germline CDR1 is MNHNY and CDR2 SVGAGI (reference sequence). V lost 4 bases and J 11 bases, leaving 14 bases between the germline ends. This CDR3 comprises 12 residues. The CDR3 loop is CASSSYQGRYTF. The CDR3, as DNA: TGTGCCAGCAGTTCGTACCAGGGAAGATACACCTTC.

The chain is built from TRBV6-2 or TRBV6-3 and TRBJ2-3, with 12 bases fitting TRBD1. Unmatched junction bases numbered 6, after V lost 4 bases and J lost 4 bases. Germline V CDR1 and CDR2: MNHEY, SVGEGT. This CDR3 comprises 16 residues. The DNA for the CDR3 is TGTGCCAGCAGTTGGCAGGGGACAGGGGGCGCAGATACGCAGTATTTT. Encoded protein: CASSWQGTGGADTQYF.

The chain employs TRBV3-1 (or the pseudogene TRBV3-2) and TRBJ1-2; D gene unclear. Trimming left V 5 bases short and J 6 bases short, with 10 bases between. CDR1 is LGHDT, CDR2 YNNKEL, per germline (reference sequence). This CDR3 comprises 12 residues. CDR3 in DNA: TGTGCCAGCAGCGAAGGTTATAATGGCTACACCTTC. This sequence encodes CASSEGYNGYTF.

In this sample, this clone turned up once. The V call is TRBV6-5, the J call TRBJ2-4; the D gene is possibly TRBD1 (5 bases). Trimming removed 4 bases from V and 1 base from J, with 14 bases in between. The CDR3 consists of 16 residues. Germline CDR1 MNHEY, CDR2 SVGAGI. CDR3 amino acids: CASSSQTALAKNIQYF. The DNA for the CDR3 is TGTGCCAGCAGTTCTCAGACAGCCTTGGCCAAAAACATTCAGTACTTC.

This chain joins TRBV30 and TRBJ2-5; TRBD2 agrees at 10 bases. CDR1 GTSNPN and CDR2 SVGIG come from the germline V gene (reference sequence). Unmatched junction bases numbered 1, after V lost 3 bases and J lost 0 bases. The CDR3 has 14 amino acids. The CDR3 DNA sequence: TGTGCCTGGAGACTAGCGGGGAACCAAGAGACCCAGTACTTC. Translated: CAWRLAGNQETQYF.

Here the CDR3 DNA reads TGTGCCAGCAGCCAGGGACAGACCAATCAGCCCCAGCATTTT. This translates into CASSQGQTNQPQHF. The rearrangement uses TRBV3-1 (or the pseudogene TRBV3-2) and TRBJ1-5, with 7 bases matching TRBD1. J gave up 3 bases and V 3 bases, and 2 bases lay outside the gene matches. This CDR3 region has 14 residues. The germline gives CDR1 LGHDT, CDR2 YNNKEL (reference sequence).